This TCR beta chain was recovered during a study of T cell repertoires in cytomegalovirus infection (dated by TCRdb to the late 2010s). Study-wide context: The peptide stimulations were aimed at well-studied HLA-B-restricted epitopes as well as recently identified HLA-C-restricted CMV epitopes, whose presentation resists viral immunomodulation. Donor HLA type was relevant to the analysis, because carriage of CMV infection together with the matching HLA type was indicated by public TCR beta signatures.

The intended sense of this specimen's treatment or condition label: in vitro stimulation with specific CMV peptide epitopes to enrich CMV-specific T cells. The run used an Illumina HiSeq 1500. TCRdb took the public reads, trimmed them with fastp at Q25, ran MiXCR for clone calling and kept in-frame beta chains. Each CDR3 protein appears once, grouped with its most common genes and DNA. The sample table shows some 560,000 distinct CDR3 sequences, and about 39% are seen once. The ten most abundant clones make up over 45% of the sample. The research as a whole found: In both this cohort and an independent cohort of 352 donors, the cumulative frequency of public TCR beta family members distinguished carriers of CMV infection plus the relevant HLA type. The ex vivo response was dominated by HLA-C-restricted CMV-specific TCR beta clonotypes, which also provided the single most frequent clonotype in two of eight donors.

In regard to this clonotype: What antigen it recognizes has not been identified. Nothing much larger sits one base from this clone, and base qualities are not available.

This sample comprised cultured PBMCs, obtained from culture after CMV antigen stimulation. This sequence originates from a human donor in good health (CMV status not recorded). Some clones in this sample may be carry-over from other donors' samples.

CDR3 reads: CASSPQPGETEQFF. The sequence in DNA is TGTGCCAGCTCACCACAGCCTGGCGAGACTGAGCAGTTCTTC. The chain joins TRBV18 to TRBJ2-1; no D segment can be confidently identified. Inclusive of the bounding cysteine and phenylalanine, the CDR3 is 14 residues long. CDR3 DNA only is kept here, 42 bases in frame from base 1. The germline ends are 13 bases apart after V is trimmed by 1 base and J by 9 bases. CDR1 and CDR2 (KGHSH, LQKENI) derive from the germline V gene.